This TCR beta chain comes out of a study of T cell repertoires in cytomegalovirus infection. Findings of the study overall: HLA-C-restricted CMV-specific TCR beta clonotypes prevailed in the ex vivo response. The study identified carriers of CMV plus the relevant HLA from cumulative public TCR beta family frequency.

Notes on this clonotype: Its antigen is undetermined. At one end, the junction sequence differs from germline, possibly due to a read error.

This CDR3 has 15 residues. The germline CDR1 and CDR2 sequences are SGHVT and SQSDAQ. From the reads, TCRdb called clonotypes with MiXCR, one entry per CDR3 protein. Here the sample spans 370,000 or so distinct CDR3 sequences, around a third being singletons. The receptor comes from a human donor in good health (CMV status not recorded). Some clones in this sample may be carry-over from other donors' samples. The chain has TRBV7-4 and TRBJ2-5; 11 bases line up with TRBD1. The sample consisted of cultured PBMCs, taken from culture after CMV antigen stimulation. CDR3 nucleotide sequence: TGTGCCATCAGCTCCCCGGGGACAGGGGGAGAGACCCAGTACTTC. Its translation: CAISSPGTGGETQYF.